A single sample gave rise to the 6 T cell receptor beta chains below, sequenced in a study of shared clonotypes between healthy human individuals. Produced via immunoSEQ multiplex PCR; TCRdb's table is partial and in-frame only. The sample consists of roughly 2,500,000 clones, roughly 93% of them appearing once. The sequenced material came from naive CD4+ T cells from PBMCs. Sample subset: CD45RA+ positively selected. The receptors were gathered from a young man in good health. Some clones in this sample may be carry-over from other donors' samples.

The chain links TRBV11-2 to TRBJ1-5; D not resolved. Deletions cut 2 bases from V and 6 bases from J, with 8 bases between. Germline values: CDR1 SGHAT, CDR2 FQNNGV. This CDR3 spans 13 amino acids. CDR3 region: CASSLSDGQPQHF. The CDR3 DNA follows: TGTGCCAGCAGCTTAAGTGATGGTCAGCCCCAGCATTTT.

The chain employs TRBV14 and TRBJ1-1; maybe TRBD1 (6 bases). Trimming cost V 3 bases and J 1 base, with 9 bases left between them. The CDR3 covers 14 residues. CDR1 and CDR2 from the germline V gene are SGHDN and FVKESK. The CDR3 region has the DNA TGTGCCAGCAGCCATCTACAGGGGAACACTGAAGCTTTCTTT. Residues: CASSHLQGNTEAFF.

The V call is TRBV5-1, the J call TRBJ1-2; 10 nucleotides agree with TRBD1. V trimming: 2 bases; J trimming: 7 bases; junction bases outside the gene matches: 11. The V gene's germline CDR1 is SGHRS and CDR2 YFSETQ. This CDR3 has 16 residues. CDR3 bases: TGCGCCAGCAGCTTTACCGCCGGGACAGGGGAAGGTGGCTACACCTTC. Amino acids: CASSFTAGTGEGGYTF.

This chain links TRBV11-1 with TRBJ2-7, with TRBD2 matching over 13 bases. V shed 3 bases, J shed 4 bases, and the junction held 9 bases outside the gene matches. The CDR3 spans 17 residues. Germline loops: CDR1 SGHAT, CDR2 FQDESV (reference sequence). As DNA, the CDR3 is TGTGCCAGCAGCTTCCTCTGGACTAGCGGGGGTTATTACGAGCAGTACTTC. Protein product: CASSFLWTSGGYYEQYF.

Here the CDR3 reads CASSVGGQPSFQPQHF. The CDR3 DNA is TGTGCCAGTAGTGTCGGTGGTCAGCCTAGCTTTCAGCCCCAGCATTTT. This sequence joins TRBV19 and TRBJ1-5, with D unclear. V gave up 5 bases and J gave up 6 bases, with 20 bases separating them. CDR3 length: 16 residues. Germline V gene lookup returns CDR1 LNHDA and CDR2 SQIVND (reference sequence). The entire variable domain, with the rest obtained from reference TRBV19 and TRBJ1-5, is as follows: DGGITQSPKYLFRKEGQNVTLSCEQNLNHDAMYWYRQDPGQGLRLIYYSQIVNDFQKGDIAEGYSVSREKKESFPLTVTSAQKNPTAFYLCASSVGGQPSFQPQHFGDGTRLSIL.

Turning to this clone: The same CDR3 arises from other DNA sequences in this sample as well. This chain uses TRBV6-5 with TRBJ2-2; D unresolved. CDR1 MNHEY and CDR2 SVGAGI come from the germline V gene. The CDR3 totals 12 residues. V dropped 2 bases and J dropped 6 bases, with 4 bases sitting between them. The CDR3 region is CASSYGAGELFF. The CDR3 nucleotides are TGTGCCAGCAGTTACGGGGCCGGGGAGCTGTTTTTT.